A single sample gave rise to the 4 T cell receptor beta chains below, sequenced in a study of T cells expressing NK-cell markers. TCRdb reworked the 5' RACE reads into one entry per CDR3 protein, no DNA. The sample totals some 450,000 distinct CDR3 sequences; its top ten clones hold approximately 6.8%. Source material: blood T cells: a sorted CD56 or NKG2C T cell subset, CD4+ or CD8+ T cells, or bulk PBMC T cells (not recorded which). These receptors all come from a woman aged 18 to 75 in good health.

This chain uses TRBV28 with TRBJ2-7; checking the TCRdb D call of TRBD1 is not possible without DNA. This CDR3 has 15 residues. The germline gives CDR1 MDHEN, CDR2 SYDVKM. The CDR3: CASRYGGQPSYEQYF.

V gene TRBV29-1 combines with J gene TRBJ2-7; TCRdb gives TRBD1 as the D gene, but with no DNA this cannot be confirmed. CDR3 length: 15 amino acids. Germline V gene data show CDR1 as SQVTM and CDR2 as ANQGSEA. The CDR3 region is CSAQGGAGGPYEQYF.

The chain employs TRBV19 and TRBJ2-6; checking the TCRdb D call of TRBD1 is not possible without DNA. From germline, CDR1 is LNHDA and CDR2 SQIVND (reference sequence). The CDR3 has 17 residues. CDR3 protein: CASSPTGRASGANVLTF.

The V and J genes are TRBV28 and TRBJ2-7; absent DNA, TCRdb's TRBD2 call cannot be checked. This CDR3 contains 14 residues. The germline V gene has CDR1 MDHEN and CDR2 SYDVKM. This chain's CDR3 is CASSVGGSSDEQYF.